These 28 T cell receptor beta chains were all obtained from the same sample, sequenced in a study of blood T cell repertoires in COVID-19. TCRdb's table, derived via immunoSEQ multiplex PCR, lists solely in-frame clones and lacks some. The sample has over 250,000 clones, over 85% seen once. The sample comprised PBMCs or T cells enriched from blood (not recorded which). These receptors originate from a man aged 60-69 years who had recovered from COVID-19.

The CDR3 loop reads CASSYRRTANTEAFF. In DNA form, the CDR3 reads TGTGCCAGCAGTTACAGGAGGACGGCGAACACTGAAGCTTTCTTT. V gene TRBV6-6 combines with J gene TRBJ1-1; D unclear. Germline V gene lookup returns CDR1 MNHNY and CDR2 SVGAGI (reference sequence). This CDR3 spans 15 amino acids. V lost 2 bases and J lost 1, with 11 bases in between.

The rearrangement uses TRBV19 and TRBJ1-5, with TRBD1 matching over 8 bases. J was trimmed by 2 bases and V by 5 bases; bases with no gene match: 2. CDR3 length: 14 residues. Germline CDR1 and CDR2: LNHDA and SQIVND (reference sequence). The DNA of the CDR3 is TGTGCCAGTAGTGCGGACAGGGGCAATCAGCCCCAGCATTTT. Translated, it gives CASSADRGNQPQHF.

In DNA, the CDR3 is TGTGCCAGCTCTTTGGACAGGAATACGCAGTATTTT. It yields the protein CASSLDRNTQYF. The V call is TRBV2, the J call TRBJ2-3; TRBD1 matches 7 bases. With 8 bases clipped from V and 7 bases from J, the junction kept 6 bases outside the gene matches. CDR1 is SNHLY, CDR2 FYNNEI, per germline. The CDR3 has 12 residues.

The V gene is TRBV6-5, the J gene TRBJ2-5; 8 positions agree with TRBD1. CDR1 MNHEY and CDR2 SVGAGI come from the germline V gene. The CDR3 has 15 residues. J was trimmed by 5 bases and V by 6 bases; bases with no gene match: 11. For the CDR3, the DNA is TGTGCCAGCAGACACCTGGACAGGGCGGGTGAGACCCAGTACTTC. It specifies CASRHLDRAGETQYF.

This clone was detected a few times. The CDR3 DNA reads as TGTGCCAGCAGCATATACAGGGGGCAGGGAAACACCATATATTTT. Translated: CASSIYRGQGNTIYF. The rearrangement joins TRBV11-2 to TRBJ1-3, with TRBD1 matching over 9 bases. The CDR3 runs to 15 residues. Trimming cost V 5 bases and J 4 bases; bases outside gene matches: 6. CDR1 and CDR2 (germline): SGHAT, FQNNGV.

This chain connects TRBV6-5 to TRBJ2-1; 11 bases line up with TRBD2. The germline V gene has CDR1 MNHEY and CDR2 SVGAGI. This CDR3 spans 15 amino acids. J lost 5 bases, V lost 8 bases, and 8 bases had no gene match. CDR3 sequence (DNA): TGTGCCAGCCAGGCGGGACTAGCGGCAAACAATGAGCAGTTCTTC. It is translated as CASQAGLAANNEQFF.

The V call is TRBV3-1 (or the pseudogene TRBV3-2), the J call TRBJ1-4, with D unclear. This CDR3 comprises 12 residues. V was pared by 5 bases and J by 8 bases, with 9 bases between. Germline V CDR1 and CDR2: LGHDT, YNNKEL (reference sequence). This CDR3 reads CASSAAGEKLFF. The CDR3 DNA sequence: TGTGCCAGCAGCGCGGCTGGAGAAAAACTGTTTTTT.

This rearrangement joins TRBV2 to TRBJ1-5; the match to TRBD1 covers 8 bases. CDR1 is SNHLY and CDR2 is FYNNEI in the germline V gene. With V trimmed by 6 bases and J by 6 bases, 4 bases remained unmatched. This CDR3 spans 13 amino acids. CDR3: CASSSGGSQPQHF. In DNA form, the CDR3 reads TGTGCCAGCAGCTCAGGGGGCAGTCAGCCCCAGCATTTT.

V gene TRBV27 combines with J gene TRBJ1-2, with 8 bases aligning to TRBD1. The germline V gene encodes CDR1 MNHEY and CDR2 SMNVEV (reference sequence). The CDR3 spans 14 residues. J was trimmed by 7 bases and V by 2 bases; bases with no gene match: 6. The CDR3 loop reads CASSLNTGGGGYTF. The CDR3 bases are TGTGCCAGCAGTTTAAACACAGGGGGAGGTGGCTACACCTTC.

J is TRBJ1-5 and V is TRBV3-1 (or the pseudogene TRBV3-2), with a weak D call TRBD1 (5 bases). This CDR3 contains 14 residues. In germline, CDR1 is LGHDT, CDR2 YNNKEL (reference sequence). Trimming shortened V by 4 bases and J by 2 bases, and 9 bases separated the two germline ends. CDR3 DNA: TGTGCCAGCAGCCTACAGGCGGGCAATCAGCCCCAGCATTTT. Translating it yields CASSLQAGNQPQHF.

This clone appeared a few times. This chain joins TRBV24-1 and TRBJ1-5; D perhaps matches TRBD1 (6 bases). V was shortened by 3 bases and J by 4 bases, with 12 bases between the two germline ends. Germline V gives CDR1 KGHDR, CDR2 SFDVKD. The CDR3 sequence is 15 residues long. The chain's CDR3 is CATSDARGANQPQHF. As DNA, the CDR3 is TGTGCCACCAGTGATGCCAGGGGTGCGAATCAGCCCCAGCATTTT.

The V call is TRBV7-8, the J call TRBJ1-6, with D possibly being TRBD1 (6 bases). The CDR3 loop spans 15 amino acids. V was trimmed by 0 bases and J by 6 bases, leaving 9 bases between them. CDR1 SGHVS and CDR2 FQNEAQ come from the germline V gene. CDR3 bases: TGTGCCAGCAGCTTAGCAACAGGGACTAATTCACCCCTCCACTTT. Amino acid sequence: CASSLATGTNSPLHF.

The J gene is TRBJ1-2, the V gene TRBV28; D is perhaps TRBD1 (5 bases). The CDR3 length is 15 residues. V was clipped by 4 bases and J by 0 bases, with 12 bases between them. Germline V CDR1 and CDR2: MDHEN, SYDVKM. The CDR3 sequence: CASSSSGGANYGYTF. CDR3 in DNA: TGTGCCAGCAGTTCCTCGGGGGGAGCTAACTATGGCTACACCTTC.

The V call is TRBV5-1, the J call TRBJ1-2; D is possibly TRBD1 (6 bases). This CDR3 comprises 14 residues. CDR1 is SGHRS, CDR2 YFSETQ, per germline. The V gene lost 0 bases and the J gene lost 8 bases, with 14 bases spanning the gap. CDR3 amino acids: CASSLEQGTGGYTF. CDR3 in DNA: TGCGCCAGCAGCTTGGAGCAGGGGACGGGAGGCTACACCTTC.

The gene calls are TRBV4-2 and TRBJ1-3; D is unresolved. V was trimmed by 1 base and J by 0 bases, leaving 10 bases between them. The CDR3 runs to 16 residues. CDR1 LGHNA and CDR2 YNFKEQ come from the germline V gene. CDR3 region: CASSQAQISSGNTIYF. CDR3 nucleotide sequence: TGTGCCAGCAGCCAAGCTCAGATTTCCTCTGGAAACACCATATATTTT.

The chain carries TRBV18 and TRBJ1-2, with D possibly being TRBD1 (5 bases). In germline, CDR1 is KGHSH, CDR2 LQKENI. The CDR3 totals 13 residues. V was shortened by 6 bases and J by 4 bases, with 12 bases between the two germline ends. The CDR3 region is CASSEDRLYGYTF. The CDR3 nucleotides read TGTGCCAGCTCTGAAGACAGACTCTATGGCTACACCTTC.

On this clone itself: Other DNA sequences in this specimen translate into the identical CDR3. This chain links TRBV19 with TRBJ2-7; 12 bases line up with TRBD1. This CDR3 is built from 15 residues. Germline assignment: CDR1 LNHDA and CDR2 SQIVND (reference sequence). Trimming removed 5 bases from V and 1 base from J; junction bases left unmatched: 3. For the CDR3, the DNA is TGTGCCAGTAGTCCGGGACAGGGGGCGTCCTACGAGCAGTACTTC. Protein: CASSPGQGASYEQYF.

The chain has TRBV24-1 and TRBJ1-2; possible D gene TRBD1, 5 bases. The ends were cut back, 3 bases at V and 7 bases at J, with 8 bases in the middle. The germline V gene encodes CDR1 KGHDR and CDR2 SFDVKD. The CDR3 sequence is 12 residues long. CDR3 amino acids: CATSDPGFGYTF. In DNA form, the CDR3 reads TGTGCCACCAGTGATCCAGGGTTTGGCTACACCTTC.

The chain is built from TRBV18 and TRBJ1-2; D is ambiguous. Germline V gene data show CDR1 as KGHSH and CDR2 as LQKENI. V was trimmed by 2 bases and J by 8 bases, leaving 18 bases between them. CDR3 length: 15 residues. CDR3 bases: TGTGCCAGCTCACCAGCGGATTTTGCGTCGTCCGGCTACACCTTC. Its protein product is CASSPADFASSGYTF.

The gene calls are TRBV3-1 (or the pseudogene TRBV3-2) and TRBJ1-3, with TRBD1 identical over 7 bases. This CDR3 contains 14 residues. Losses at the gene ends were 4 bases for V and 4 bases for J; bases not matched to a gene: 4. CDR1 is LGHDT, CDR2 YNNKEL, per germline (reference sequence). Here the CDR3 DNA reads TGTGCCAGCAGCCCCTACAGGGGAGGAAACACCATATATTTT. Amino acids: CASSPYRGGNTIYF.

The V gene is TRBV10-1, the J gene TRBJ1-2; tentatively, D is TRBD1 (5 bases). This CDR3 has 15 amino acids. CDR1 is WNHNN, CDR2 SYGVQD, per germline (reference sequence). V was clipped by 11 bases and J by 4 bases, with 23 bases between them. The CDR3 sequence: CAVSREGRIIYGYTF. The CDR3, as DNA: TGCGCCGTCTCCCGGGAGGGACGGATCATCTATGGCTACACCTTC.

The chain couples TRBV19 to TRBJ2-2; 8 bases match TRBD2. Trimming took 6 bases from V and 4 from J; bases not matched to a gene: 7. Per germline, CDR1 LNHDA and CDR2 SQIVND (reference sequence). The CDR3 spans 15 residues. The CDR3 is CASRSGGHITGELFF. CDR3 sequence (DNA): TGTGCCAGTAGGTCGGGGGGGCACATCACCGGGGAGCTGTTTTTT.

The chain has TRBV6-6 and TRBJ1-1, with 11 positions matching TRBD1. Looked up from germline, CDR1 is MNHNY and CDR2 is SVGAGI (reference sequence). V lost 10 bases and J lost 11; bases outside the gene matches: 6. The CDR3 extends over 11 amino acids. The CDR3 DNA follows: TGTGCCACAGGACAGGGGGCCGTCGCTTTCTTT. It yields the protein CATGQGAVAFF.

In the case of this clone: The sample holds other DNA sequences that translate to the same CDR3. The chain couples TRBV11-3 to TRBJ2-1, with a weak D call TRBD1 (5 bases). V lost 3 bases, J lost 0 bases, and 6 bases lay in between. The V gene's germline CDR1 is SGHNT and CDR2 YENEEA. This CDR3 contains 14 residues. CDR3 sequence (DNA): TGTGCCAGCAGCTTTGACAGCTCCTACAATGAGCAGTTCTTC. Translating it yields CASSFDSSYNEQFF.

The chain is built from TRBV27 and TRBJ2-1; 10 bases are shared with TRBD2. CDR1 is MNHEY, CDR2 SMNVEV, per germline (reference sequence). This CDR3 spans 16 amino acids. After removal of 7 bases from V and 8 bases from J, the junction contained 14 bases not matched to a gene. This CDR3 reads CASTRFSGRKLYEQFF. The DNA of the CDR3 is TGTGCCAGCACCCGATTTAGCGGGAGGAAGCTGTATGAGCAGTTCTTC.

V usage is TRBV4-3 and J usage is TRBJ2-5; TRBD1 is a possible D gene (7 bases). Germline V CDR1 and CDR2: LGHNA, YSLEER. The CDR3 is made up of 14 amino acids. The V end was cut by 4 bases, the J end by 4 bases, with 13 bases between. The CDR3 loop reads CASSRNQGGETQYF. For the CDR3, the DNA is TGCGCCAGCAGCCGGAATCAGGGGGGAGAGACCCAGTACTTC.

This chain uses TRBV4-1 with TRBJ1-6, with TRBD1 identical over 7 bases. Trimming at V came to 0 bases and at J to 7 bases, leaving 6 bases not matched to a gene. CDR1 and CDR2 from the germline V gene are MGHRA and YSYEKL. The CDR3 consists of 16 residues. CDR3 residues: CASSQDRRQGNSPLHF. The CDR3 DNA follows: TGCGCCAGCAGCCAAGATAGGAGACAGGGCAATTCACCCCTCCACTTT.

Written as DNA, the CDR3 is TGTGCCAGCTCGATCCTCCAGGGTGCGGGGACGAACACTGAAGCTTTCTTT. This gives the protein CASSILQGAGTNTEAFF. This rearrangement joins TRBV18 to TRBJ1-1; possibly TRBD1 for D (5 bases). V lost 6 bases to trimming and J lost 1 base, with 21 bases between them. This CDR3 contains 17 residues. Per the germline V gene, CDR1 is KGHSH and CDR2 is LQKENI.